The 5 T cell receptor beta chains below were found in one sample sequenced in a study of blood T cell repertoires in COVID-19. Data came from immunoSEQ multiplex PCR; TCRdb stores just in-frame clones and leaves some out. The table has about 350,000 clones, approximately 89% seen once. The sequencing input was PBMCs or T cells enriched from blood (not recorded which). The receptors here all came from a woman aged 30 to 39 who had recovered from COVID-19.

This chain links TRBV15 with TRBJ1-6; 8 bases agree with TRBD1. The CDR3 sequence is 15 residues long. With V trimmed by 5 bases and J by 10 bases, 10 bases remained unmatched. CDR1 is LNHNV, CDR2 YYDKDF, per germline (reference sequence). Here the CDR3 DNA reads TGTGCCACCAGCGGTAGACAGGGGCTAGGATCACCCCTCCACTTT. Its translation is CATSGRQGLGSPLHF. Filled out from reference TRBV15 and TRBJ1-6, the complete variable domain reads DAMVIQNPRYQVTQFGKPVTLSCSQTLNHNVMYWYQQKSSQAPKLLFHYYDKDFNNEADTPDNFQSRRPNTSFCFLDIRSPGLGDTAMYLCATSGRQGLGSPLHFGNGTRLTVT.

V usage is TRBV6-1 and J usage is TRBJ1-1, with 7 bases lining up with TRBD1. Germline V lookup: CDR1 MNHNS, CDR2 SASEGT. This CDR3 spans 18 amino acids. V lost 2 bases and J lost 0; bases outside the gene matches: 12. The CDR3: CASSELRAGGSVNTEAFF. The CDR3 DNA reads TGTGCCAGCAGTGAATTGAGGGCAGGGGGGAGTGTGAACACTGAAGCTTTCTTT.

The chain employs TRBV15 and TRBJ2-7; D perhaps matches TRBD1 (5 bases). Per the germline V gene, CDR1 is LNHNV and CDR2 is YYDKDF (reference sequence). V lost 0 bases and J lost 4, with 10 bases in between. CDR3 length: 14 amino acids. The CDR3 protein is CATSREDNSYEQYF. Here the CDR3 DNA reads TGTGCCACCAGCAGAGAGGACAATAGTTACGAGCAGTACTTC.

This chain connects TRBV6-1 to TRBJ2-1; 11 positions match TRBD2. Germline V gene lookup returns CDR1 MNHNS and CDR2 SASEGT. J gave up 6 bases and V 1 base, and 8 bases lay outside the gene matches. The CDR3 is made up of 17 amino acids. CDR3 nucleotide sequence: TGTGCCAGCAGTGAAGTGGCTAGCGGGGGGATTGGCAATGAGCAGTTCTTC. It is translated as CASSEVASGGIGNEQFF.

The chain uses TRBV3-1 (or the pseudogene TRBV3-2) and TRBJ2-1, with D perhaps TRBD2 (6 bases). Per germline, CDR1 LGHDT and CDR2 YNNKEL (reference sequence). Trimming shortened V by 3 bases and J by 5 bases, and 11 bases separated the two germline ends. The CDR3 has 14 residues. The CDR3 DNA is TGTGCCAGCAGCCAGCCGCGGGGCCACAATGAGCAGTTCTTC. Protein: CASSQPRGHNEQFF.